Sequencing of this TCR beta chain was carried out in a study of cytomegalovirus exposure and HLA in healthy donors. Study-wide points: What TCR beta sequences reportedly achieved was accurate prediction of HLA-A and HLA-B alleles in most subjects.

From germline, CDR1 is SEHNR and CDR2 FQNEAQ (reference sequence). J lost 4 bases, V lost 5 bases, and 8 bases had no gene match. The CDR3 contains 15 residues. 13 Jbeta primers and 60 Vbeta primers were used for the PCR. Sequencing was performed with immunoSEQ multiplex PCR; in TCRdb, only in-frame clones are kept and a portion is missing. The sample has about 92,000 clones, approximately 80% seen once. Of note for this clone: Antigen: not known.

The receptor was derived from a young man in good health and CMV-seronegative. V is TRBV7-9 and J is TRBJ2-1, with TRBD2 matching over 7 bases. Sequencing was done on a sample of PBMCs. CDR3 nucleotide sequence: TGTGCCAGCAGCCACCTAGCGGCTTCATACAATGAGCAGTTCTTC. As protein: CASSHLAASYNEQFF. The full variable domain, rest sourced from reference TRBV7-9 and TRBJ2-1, is DTGVSQNPRHKITKRGQNVTFRCDPISEHNRLYWYRQTLGQGPEFLTYFQNEAQLEKSRLLSDRFSAERPKGSFSTLEIQRTEQGDSAMYLCASSHLAASYNEQFFGPGTRLTVL.